The 19 T cell receptor beta chains given below trace back to one sample, sequenced in a study of blood T cell repertoires in COVID-19 (dated by TCRdb to between 2020 and 2021). Libraries were built with the immunoSEQ multiplex PCR assay. TCRdb holds this immuneACCESS table with in-frame rearrangements only. Some clones are missing; in checked studies, unresolved V genes explain under half, and the rest has no known cause. Here the sample has 300,000 to 400,000 clones; approximately 88% occur a single time. 4% of the sample is in the top ten clones. Source material: peripheral blood. The receptors stem from a woman between 50 and 59 years old with active or convalescent COVID-19.

The chain joins TRBV25-1 to TRBJ1-5, with D possibly being TRBD1 (6 bases). Per germline, CDR1 MGHDK and CDR2 SYGVNS. With 4 bases removed from V and 6 bases from J, the gap between germline ends came to 10 bases. The CDR3 runs 13 residues. DNA of the CDR3: TGTGCCAGCAGTGCAGGGGTGGGTCAGCCCCAGCATTTT. The encoded protein is CASSAGVGQPQHF.

This rearrangement joins TRBV2 to TRBJ1-5; 7 bases fit TRBD1. V lost 6 bases and J lost 0; bases outside the gene matches: 11. The CDR3 covers 17 residues. CDR1 SNHLY and CDR2 FYNNEI come from the germline V gene. In nucleotides, the CDR3 is TGTGCCAGCAGGTCAGGGGGGTCTATGTCTAGCAATCAGCCCCAGCATTTT. Translating it yields CASRSGGSMSSNQPQHF.

The V call is TRBV7-8, the J call TRBJ2-1, with 14 nucleotides matching TRBD2. The CDR3 loop spans 17 amino acids. Germline values: CDR1 SGHVS, CDR2 FQNEAQ. V was clipped by 0 bases and J by 7 bases; unmatched bases: 5. The CDR3 sequence is CASSLAGTSGGWNEQFF. CDR3 bases: TGTGCCAGCAGCTTAGCAGGGACTAGCGGGGGTTGGAATGAGCAGTTCTTC.

The chain employs TRBV4-3 and TRBJ2-2, with 8 bases fitting TRBD2. The length of the CDR3 is 16 residues. The trim removed 0 bases at V and 7 bases at J, leaving 7 bases unmatched. Per germline, CDR1 LGHNA and CDR2 YSLEER. The CDR3: CASSQEHGGALGELFF. DNA for the CDR3: TGCGCCAGCAGCCAAGAACACGGGGGGGCTCTCGGGGAGCTGTTTTTT.

The chain joins TRBV7-2 to TRBJ2-1; a possible D gene is TRBD2 (5 bases). The germline V gene has CDR1 SGHTA and CDR2 FQGNSA. The CDR3 covers 18 residues. Trimming left V 5 bases short and J 7 bases short, with 27 bases between. CDR3 DNA: TGTGCCAGCAGCCCCCTCGATTGGGCGGCGGGCCAAGTAAATGAGCAGTTCTTC. Its protein is CASSPLDWAAGQVNEQFF.

The rearrangement joins TRBV29-1 to TRBJ2-2; 14 bases are a match to TRBD2. Losses at the gene ends were 6 bases for V and 5 bases for J; bases not matched to a gene: 5. This CDR3 has 15 amino acids. Germline assignment: CDR1 SQVTM and CDR2 ANQGSEA. The CDR3 is CSVTSGGAFTGELFF. Here the CDR3 DNA reads TGCAGCGTGACTAGCGGGGGGGCTTTTACCGGGGAGCTGTTTTTT.

The chain is built from TRBV6-1 and TRBJ1-4, with D possibly TRBD1 on 6 matching bases. CDR1 is MNHNS, CDR2 SASEGT, per germline. Trimming shortened V by 6 bases and J by 10 bases, and 15 bases separated the two germline ends. The length of the CDR3 is 13 residues. The CDR3 reads CASRDIQGRKLFF. In nucleotides, the CDR3 is TGTGCCAGCAGAGACATACAGGGACGAAAACTGTTTTTT.

V gene TRBV10-3 combines with J gene TRBJ1-1; D perhaps matches TRBD1 (6 bases). Germline V lookup: CDR1 ENHRY, CDR2 SYGVKD. This CDR3 has 17 residues. Trimming took off 0 bases at V and 4 bases at J, with 18 bases between the two ends. CDR3 bases: TGTGCCATCAGTGAGTCGCCCTCTCAGGGGTGGAGCACTGAAGCTTTCTTT. Amino acids: CAISESPSQGWSTEAFF.

This clone showed up just once. The chain combines TRBV5-5 with TRBJ2-7; D perhaps matches TRBD2 (7 bases). The CDR3 totals 15 residues. Trimming shortened V by 1 base and J by 7 bases, and 18 bases separated the two germline ends. Germline V CDR1 and CDR2: SGHKS, YYEKEE (reference sequence). The CDR3 sequence: CASSLSVGGPGEQYF. CDR3 DNA: TGTGCCAGCAGCTTGTCCGTGGGGGGGCCAGGGGAGCAGTACTTC.

The rearrangement links TRBV19 to TRBJ2-7; 12 bases map to TRBD2. Germline values: CDR1 LNHDA, CDR2 SQIVND (reference sequence). The CDR3 runs to 17 residues. J was trimmed by 4 bases and V by 2 bases; bases with no gene match: 9. The CDR3 DNA reads as TGTGCCAGTAGTATAAGGGAGACTAGCGGGAGCTTTTACGAGCAGTACTTC. Amino acids: CASSIRETSGSFYEQYF.

Only a few counts were recorded for this clone. V gene TRBV30 combines with J gene TRBJ1-4; maybe TRBD1 (5 bases). This CDR3 contains 14 residues. The V end lost 4 bases, the J end lost 6 bases, and 15 bases lay between the germline ends. Germline V gene sequence: CDR1 GTSNPN, CDR2 SVGIG (reference sequence). CDR3 sequence reads: CAWNLWGRDEKLFF. The CDR3 region has the DNA TGTGCCTGGAATTTGTGGGGCCGGGATGAAAAACTGTTTTTT.

The rearrangement joins TRBV7-9 to TRBJ2-7; TRBD1 matches at 7 bases. The CDR3 runs 12 residues. The J segment lost 5 bases and the V segment lost 6 bases, leaving 4 bases of the junction unmatched. In germline, CDR1 is SEHNR, CDR2 FQNEAQ (reference sequence). The CDR3 loop is CASSLQGNEQYF. Written as DNA, the CDR3 is TGTGCCAGCAGTCTACAGGGGAACGAGCAGTACTTC.

This clone was detected only once. The same CDR3 also results from other DNA sequences found in this sample. V is TRBV5-1 and J is TRBJ1-1, with D perhaps TRBD1 (6 bases). There are 14 residues in the CDR3. Between the trimmed V and J ends, which lost 2 bases and 1 base, there was a span of 9 bases. Germline V CDR1 and CDR2: SGHRS, YFSETQ. This CDR3 is CASSLQGPNTEAFF. In DNA, the CDR3 is TGCGCCAGCAGCTTACAGGGACCGAACACTGAAGCTTTCTTT.

V usage is TRBV19 and J usage is TRBJ1-3, with D tentatively TRBD1 (5 bases). CDR3 length equals 17 residues. CDR1 and CDR2 (germline): LNHDA, SQIVND (reference sequence). The V end lost 6 bases, the J end lost 5 bases, and 23 bases lay between the germline ends. CDR3 loop: CASSPTLGRVIRNTIYF. DNA of the CDR3: TGTGCCAGTAGCCCAACTCTTGGCAGGGTTATAAGAAACACCATATATTTT. The full variable domain, rest sourced from reference TRBV19 and TRBJ1-3, is DGGITQSPKYLFRKEGQNVTLSCEQNLNHDAMYWYRQDPGQGLRLIYYSQIVNDFQKGDIAEGYSVSREKKESFPLTVTSAQKNPTAFYLCASSPTLGRVIRNTIYFGEGSWLTVV.

This chain joins TRBV4-1 and TRBJ2-1; the match to TRBD2 covers 14 bases. CDR1 MGHRA and CDR2 YSYEKL come from the germline V gene. CDR3 length: 16 residues. V dropped 6 bases and J dropped 7; count of bases not matched to a gene: 8. CDR3 sequence: CASRGTSGSPGNEQFF. DNA of the CDR3: TGCGCCAGCAGGGGGACTAGCGGGAGCCCCGGGAATGAGCAGTTCTTC.

This chain links TRBV27 with TRBJ1-2; 10 positions agree with TRBD1. The CDR3 is made up of 15 amino acids. V dropped 5 bases and J dropped 7; count of bases not matched to a gene: 10. Germline V gene data show CDR1 as MNHEY and CDR2 as SMNVEV (reference sequence). The CDR3 sequence is CASSVTTGGASGYTF. The CDR3 DNA sequence: TGTGCCAGCAGTGTAACGACAGGGGGCGCTTCTGGCTACACCTTC.

The chain combines TRBV7-2 with TRBJ1-3; the D is unclear. Germline CDR1 is SGHTA and CDR2 is FQGNSA. The ends were cut back, 1 base at V and 2 bases at J, with 15 bases in the middle. The CDR3 totals 17 residues. The CDR3 coding sequence is TGTGCCAGCAGCTTAGATAGACTCTCCGTGGCTGGAAACACCATATATTTT. Protein: CASSLDRLSVAGNTIYF.

V is TRBV7-2 and J is TRBJ2-3; TRBD2 aligns across 10 bases. This CDR3 has 18 residues. V trimming: 5 bases; J trimming: 4 bases; junction bases outside the gene matches: 15. Germline V lookup: CDR1 SGHTA, CDR2 FQGNSA. The CDR3 is CASSPIAGGPPSPDTQYF. CDR3 in DNA: TGTGCCAGCAGCCCCATAGCGGGGGGCCCCCCCTCCCCAGATACGCAGTATTTT. The full variable domain, in which reference TRBV7-2 and TRBJ2-3 provide the parts outside the CDR3, is GAGVSQSPSNKVTEKGKDVELRCDPISGHTALYWYRQSLGQGLEFLIYFQGNSAPDKSGLPSDRFSAERTGGSVSTLTIQRTQQEDSAVYLCASSPIAGGPPSPDTQYFGPGTRLTVL.

The chain carries TRBV6-1 and TRBJ2-7, with TRBD1 as a possible D gene (6 bases). Germline values: CDR1 MNHNS, CDR2 SASEGT. V shed 2 bases and J shed 6 bases, with 8 bases lying between them. This CDR3 contains 12 residues. The CDR3 sequence is CASSEQGGEQYF. In DNA, the CDR3 is TGTGCCAGCAGTGAACAAGGGGGCGAGCAGTACTTC.